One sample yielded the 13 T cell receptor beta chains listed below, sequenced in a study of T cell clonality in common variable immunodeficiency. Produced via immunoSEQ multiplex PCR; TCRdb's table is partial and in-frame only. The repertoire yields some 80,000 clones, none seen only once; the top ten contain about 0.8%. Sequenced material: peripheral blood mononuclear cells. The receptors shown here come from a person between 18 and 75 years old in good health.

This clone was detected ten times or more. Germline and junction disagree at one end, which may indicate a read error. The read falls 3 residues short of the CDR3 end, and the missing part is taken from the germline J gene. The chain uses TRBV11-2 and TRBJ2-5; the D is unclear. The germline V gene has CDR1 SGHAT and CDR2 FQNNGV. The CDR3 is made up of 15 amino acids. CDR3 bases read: TGTGCCAGCAGCGATGGGCCCCAGAGAGAAGAAACC. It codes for CASSDGPQREET. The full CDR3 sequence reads CASSDGPQREETQYF.

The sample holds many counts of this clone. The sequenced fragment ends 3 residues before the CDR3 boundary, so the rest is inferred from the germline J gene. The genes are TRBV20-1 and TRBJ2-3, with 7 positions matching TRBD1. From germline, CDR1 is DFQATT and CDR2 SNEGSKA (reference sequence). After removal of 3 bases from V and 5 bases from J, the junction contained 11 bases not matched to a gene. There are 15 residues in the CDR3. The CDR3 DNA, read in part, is TGCAGTGCTAGTTCAACAGGGGTAGGTGTAGATACG. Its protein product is CSASSTGVGVDT. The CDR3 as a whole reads CSASSTGVGVDTQYF.

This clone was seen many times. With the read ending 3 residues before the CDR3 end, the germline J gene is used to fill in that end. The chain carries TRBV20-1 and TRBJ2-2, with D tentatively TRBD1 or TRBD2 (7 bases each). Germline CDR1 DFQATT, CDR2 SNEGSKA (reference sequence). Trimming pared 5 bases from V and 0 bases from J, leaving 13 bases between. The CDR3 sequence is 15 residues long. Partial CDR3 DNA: TGCAGTGCTGGGGAGGGGACAGCGAACACCGGGGAG. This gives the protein CSAGEGTANTGE. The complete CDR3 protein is CSAGEGTANTGELFF.

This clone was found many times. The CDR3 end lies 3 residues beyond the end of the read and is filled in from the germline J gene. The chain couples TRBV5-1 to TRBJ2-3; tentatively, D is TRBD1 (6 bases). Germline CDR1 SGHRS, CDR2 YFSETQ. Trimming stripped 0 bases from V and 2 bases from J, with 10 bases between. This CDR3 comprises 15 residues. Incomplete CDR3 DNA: TGCGCCAGCAGCTTGGCTGGACAGAACACAGATACG. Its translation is CASSLAGQNTDT. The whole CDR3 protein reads CASSLAGQNTDTQYF.

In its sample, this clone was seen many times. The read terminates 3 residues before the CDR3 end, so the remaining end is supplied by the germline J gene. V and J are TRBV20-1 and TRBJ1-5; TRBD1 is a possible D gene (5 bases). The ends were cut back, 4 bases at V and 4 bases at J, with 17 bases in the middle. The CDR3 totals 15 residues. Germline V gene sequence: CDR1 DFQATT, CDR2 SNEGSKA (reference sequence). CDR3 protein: CSATAGRGRNQPQHF. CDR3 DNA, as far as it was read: TGCAGTGCTACAGCGGGACGGGGACGAAATCAGCCC.

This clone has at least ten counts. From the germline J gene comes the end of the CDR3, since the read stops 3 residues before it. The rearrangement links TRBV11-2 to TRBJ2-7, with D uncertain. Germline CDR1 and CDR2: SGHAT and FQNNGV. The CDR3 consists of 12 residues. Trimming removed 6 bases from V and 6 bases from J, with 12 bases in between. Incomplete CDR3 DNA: TGTGCCAGCAGTTATAGCTTTTTCGAG. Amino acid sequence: CASSYSFFE. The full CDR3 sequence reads CASSYSFFEQYF.

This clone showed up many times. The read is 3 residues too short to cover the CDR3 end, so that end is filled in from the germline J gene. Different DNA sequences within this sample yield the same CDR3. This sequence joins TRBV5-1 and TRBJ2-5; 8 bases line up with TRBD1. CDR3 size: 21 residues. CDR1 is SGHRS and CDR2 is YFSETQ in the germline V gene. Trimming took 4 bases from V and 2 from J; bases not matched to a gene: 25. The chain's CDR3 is CASSLRTGPSSGLAVQETQYF. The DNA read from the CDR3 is TGCGCCAGCAGCCTCCGGACAGGGCCCTCCTCTGGTTTGGCCGTTCAAGAGACC.

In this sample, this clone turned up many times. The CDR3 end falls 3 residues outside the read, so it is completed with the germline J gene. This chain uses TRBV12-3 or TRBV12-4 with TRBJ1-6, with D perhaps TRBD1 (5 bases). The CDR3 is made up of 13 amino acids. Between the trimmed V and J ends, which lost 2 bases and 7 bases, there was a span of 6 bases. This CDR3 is CASSLTGNSPLHF. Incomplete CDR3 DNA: TGTGCCAGCAGTTTAACAGGAAATTCACCC.

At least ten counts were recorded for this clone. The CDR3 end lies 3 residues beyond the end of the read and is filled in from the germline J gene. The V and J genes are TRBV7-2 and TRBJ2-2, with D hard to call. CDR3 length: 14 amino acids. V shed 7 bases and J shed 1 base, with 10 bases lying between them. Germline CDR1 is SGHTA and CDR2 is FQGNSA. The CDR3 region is CASKLSMNTGELFF. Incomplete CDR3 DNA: TGTGCCAGCAAGCTTAGTATGAACACCGGGGAG.

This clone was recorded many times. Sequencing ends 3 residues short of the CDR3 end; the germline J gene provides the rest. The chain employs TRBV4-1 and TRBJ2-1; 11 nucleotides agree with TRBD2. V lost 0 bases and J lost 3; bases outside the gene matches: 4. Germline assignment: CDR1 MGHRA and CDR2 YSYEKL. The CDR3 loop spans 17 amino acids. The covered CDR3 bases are TGCGCCAGCAGCCAAGAAGGGGGACTAGCGGACTACAATGAG. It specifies CASSQEGGLADYNE. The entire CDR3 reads CASSQEGGLADYNEQFF.

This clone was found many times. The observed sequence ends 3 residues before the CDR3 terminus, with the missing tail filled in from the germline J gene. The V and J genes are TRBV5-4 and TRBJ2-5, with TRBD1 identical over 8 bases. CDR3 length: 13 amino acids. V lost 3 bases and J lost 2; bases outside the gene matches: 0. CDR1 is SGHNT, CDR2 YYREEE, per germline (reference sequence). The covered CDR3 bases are TGTGCCAGCAGCTGGACAGGGCAAGAGACC. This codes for CASSWTGQET. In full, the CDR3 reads CASSWTGQETQYF. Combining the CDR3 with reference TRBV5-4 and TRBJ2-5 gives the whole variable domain ETGVTQSPTHLIKTRGQQVTLRCSSQSGHNTVSWYQQALGQGPQFIFQYYREEENGRGNFPPRFSGLQFPNYSSELNVNALELDDSALYLCASSWTGQETQYFGPGTRLLVL.

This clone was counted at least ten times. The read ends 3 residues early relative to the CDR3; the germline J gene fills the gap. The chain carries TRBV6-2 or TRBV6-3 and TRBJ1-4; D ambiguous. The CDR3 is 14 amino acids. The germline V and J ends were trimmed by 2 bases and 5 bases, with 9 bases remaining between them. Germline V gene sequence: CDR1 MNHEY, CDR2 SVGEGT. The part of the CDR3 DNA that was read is TGTGCCAGCAGTTACGGGCAGCAAAATGAAAAA. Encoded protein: CASSYGQQNEK. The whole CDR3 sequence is CASSYGQQNEKLFF.

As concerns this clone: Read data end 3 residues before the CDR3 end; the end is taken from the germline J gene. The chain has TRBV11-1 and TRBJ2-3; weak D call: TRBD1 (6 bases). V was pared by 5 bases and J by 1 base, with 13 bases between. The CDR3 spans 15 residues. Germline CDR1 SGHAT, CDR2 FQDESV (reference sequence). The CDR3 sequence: CASSQDRRGTDTQYF. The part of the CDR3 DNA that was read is TGTGCCAGCAGCCAGGACAGACGAGGCACAGATACG. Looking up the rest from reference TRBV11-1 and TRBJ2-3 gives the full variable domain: EAEVAQSPRYKITEKSQAVAFWCDPISGHATLYWYRQILGQGPELLVQFQDESVVDDSQLPKDRFSAERLKGVDSTLKIQPAELGDSAMYLCASSQDRRGTDTQYFGPGTRLTVL.